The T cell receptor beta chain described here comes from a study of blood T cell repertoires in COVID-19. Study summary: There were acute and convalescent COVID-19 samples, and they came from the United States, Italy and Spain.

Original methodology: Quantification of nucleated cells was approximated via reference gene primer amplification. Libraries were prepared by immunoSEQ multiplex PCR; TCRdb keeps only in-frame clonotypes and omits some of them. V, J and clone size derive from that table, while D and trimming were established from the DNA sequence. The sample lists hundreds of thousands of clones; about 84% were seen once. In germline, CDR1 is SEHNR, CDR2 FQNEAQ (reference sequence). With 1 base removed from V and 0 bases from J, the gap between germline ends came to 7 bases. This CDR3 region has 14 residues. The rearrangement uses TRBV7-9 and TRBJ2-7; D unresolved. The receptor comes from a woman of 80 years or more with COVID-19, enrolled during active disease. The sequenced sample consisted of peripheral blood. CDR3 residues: CASSLVTYSYEQYF. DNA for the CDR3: TGTGCCAGCAGCTTAGTAACCTACTCCTACGAGCAGTACTTC.